The 4 T cell receptor beta chains in this list originate from one sample, sequenced in a study of cytomegalovirus exposure and HLA in healthy donors. Using immunoSEQ multiplex PCR, the repertoire was profiled, and TCRdb retains in-frame clones only, with some absent. This table holds about 98,000 clones, more than 75% found once. Material: PBMCs. The receptors here all came from a man between 18 and 35 years old in good health and CMV-seropositive.

The genes are TRBV28 and TRBJ2-2; TRBD2 is a possible D gene (5 bases). The CDR3 has 14 amino acids. V was trimmed by 2 bases and J by 4 bases, leaving 8 bases between them. Germline loops: CDR1 MDHEN, CDR2 SYDVKM. The DNA of the CDR3 is TGTGCCAGCAGTTTAACCGGGGTCACCGGGGAGCTGTTTTTT. It codes for CASSLTGVTGELFF.

The chain uses TRBV13 and TRBJ1-6, with 7 bases lining up with TRBD1. Germline CDR1 and CDR2: PRHDT and FYEKMQ (reference sequence). CDR3 length: 15 amino acids. Trimming removed 3 bases from V and 5 bases from J; junction bases left unmatched: 4. CDR3 sequence reads: CASSLGDRDNSPLHF. The CDR3 DNA reads as TGTGCCAGCAGCTTGGGGGACAGAGATAATTCACCCCTCCACTTT.

This clone has only one observation. V usage is TRBV5-4 and J usage is TRBJ2-6; no firm D call. Deletions cut 3 bases from V and 0 bases from J, with 16 bases between. Germline V gives CDR1 SGHNT, CDR2 YYREEE (reference sequence). This CDR3 has 18 amino acids. This CDR3 is CASSSDGGSSSGANVLTF. Written as DNA, the CDR3 is TGTGCCAGCAGCTCTGACGGTGGTTCTAGCTCTGGGGCCAACGTCCTGACTTTC.

The chain recombines TRBV7-9 with TRBJ2-7; possibly TRBD2 for D (6 bases). There are 15 residues in the CDR3. Trimming cost V 8 bases and J 4 bases, with 21 bases left between them. The germline CDR1 and CDR2 sequences are SEHNR and FQNEAQ (reference sequence). CDR3 sequence: CASSISMRDPYEQYF. The CDR3 DNA reads as TGTGCCAGCTCAATATCGATGCGGGACCCATACGAGCAGTACTTC.